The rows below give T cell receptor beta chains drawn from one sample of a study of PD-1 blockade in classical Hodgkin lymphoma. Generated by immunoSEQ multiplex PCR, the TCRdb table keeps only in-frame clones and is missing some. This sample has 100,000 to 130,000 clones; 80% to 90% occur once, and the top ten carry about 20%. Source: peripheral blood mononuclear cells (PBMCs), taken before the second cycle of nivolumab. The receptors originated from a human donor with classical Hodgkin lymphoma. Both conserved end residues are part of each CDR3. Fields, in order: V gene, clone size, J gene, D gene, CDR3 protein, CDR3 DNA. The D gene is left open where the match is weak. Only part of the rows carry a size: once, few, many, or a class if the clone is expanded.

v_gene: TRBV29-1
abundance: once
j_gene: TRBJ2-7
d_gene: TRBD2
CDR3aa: CSVEETSGVTYEQYF
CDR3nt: TGCAGCGTTGAAGAGACTAGCGGGGTAACCTACGAGCAGTACTTC

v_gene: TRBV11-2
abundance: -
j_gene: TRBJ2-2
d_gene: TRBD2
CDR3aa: CASSRRSGRDTGELFF
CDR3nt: TGTGCCAGCAGCCGGAGGAGCGGGAGAGACACCGGGGAGCTGTTTTTT

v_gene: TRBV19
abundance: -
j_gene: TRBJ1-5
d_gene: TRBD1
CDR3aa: CASSSEHRQGDRQPQHF
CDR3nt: TGTGCCAGTAGTAGCGAACACCGACAGGGGGACCGGCAGCCCCAGCATTTT

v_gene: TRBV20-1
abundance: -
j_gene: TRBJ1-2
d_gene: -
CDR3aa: CSAVGGGYTF
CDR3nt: TGCAGTGCTGTGGGGGGTGGCTACACCTTC

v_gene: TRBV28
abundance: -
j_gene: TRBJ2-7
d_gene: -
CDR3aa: CASRPSRAGSYEQYF
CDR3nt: TGTGCCAGCAGACCCTCCCGGGCGGGTTCCTACGAGCAGTACTTC

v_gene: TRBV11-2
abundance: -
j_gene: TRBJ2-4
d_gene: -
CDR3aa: CASSSRQVGNIQYF
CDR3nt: TGTGCCAGCAGCTCGCGACAGGTCGGGAACATTCAGTACTTC

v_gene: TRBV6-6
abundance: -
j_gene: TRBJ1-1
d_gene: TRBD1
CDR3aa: CASSHTDREAFF
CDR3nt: TGTGCCAGCAGCCATACGGACAGGGAAGCTTTCTTT

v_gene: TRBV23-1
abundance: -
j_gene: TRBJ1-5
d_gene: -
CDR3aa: CASRGIGNQPQHF
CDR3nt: TGCGCCAGCAGGGGTATTGGTAATCAGCCCCAGCATTTT

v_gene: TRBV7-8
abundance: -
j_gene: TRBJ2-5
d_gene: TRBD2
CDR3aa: CASSLVGTSGHQETQYF
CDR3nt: TGTGCCAGCAGCTTAGTAGGGACTAGCGGGCACCAAGAGACCCAGTACTTC

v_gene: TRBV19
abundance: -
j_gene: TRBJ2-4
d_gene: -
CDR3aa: CASSTPQKNIPYF
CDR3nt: TGTGCCAGTAGTACTCCCCAGAAGAACATTCCGTACTTC

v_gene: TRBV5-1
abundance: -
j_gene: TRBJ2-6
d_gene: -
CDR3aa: CASSLTTSGANVLTF
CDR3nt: TGCGCCAGCAGCCTAACCACTTCTGGGGCCAACGTCCTGACTTTC

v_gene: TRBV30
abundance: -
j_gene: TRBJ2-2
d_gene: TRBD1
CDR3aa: CAWDRGQSGELFF
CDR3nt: TGTGCCTGGGACAGGGGGCAAAGCGGGGAGCTGTTTTTT

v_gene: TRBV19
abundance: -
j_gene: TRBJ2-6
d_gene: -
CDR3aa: CASSTYRQLGGSGANVLTF
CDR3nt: TGTGCCAGTAGTACGTACCGACAGTTAGGGGGCTCTGGGGCCAACGTCCTGACTTTC

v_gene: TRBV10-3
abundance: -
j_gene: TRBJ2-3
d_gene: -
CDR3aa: CAISESTGRQGRRDTQYF
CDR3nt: TGTGCCATCAGTGAGTCGACTGGTCGGCAGGGGCGTAGAGATACGCAGTATTTT

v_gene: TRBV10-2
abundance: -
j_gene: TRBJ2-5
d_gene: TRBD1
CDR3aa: CASSSNRGETQYF
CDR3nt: TGCGCCAGCAGTAGTAACAGGGGGGAGACCCAGTACTTC

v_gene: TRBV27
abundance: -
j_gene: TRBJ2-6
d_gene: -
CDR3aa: CASSLSHGAGANVLTF
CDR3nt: TGTGCCAGCAGTTTATCTCATGGGGCTGGGGCCAACGTCCTGACTTTC

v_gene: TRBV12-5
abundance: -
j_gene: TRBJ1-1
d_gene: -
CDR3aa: CAGRRDYHEAFF
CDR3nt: TGTGCCGGGCGGAGGGACTATCACGAAGCTTTCTTT

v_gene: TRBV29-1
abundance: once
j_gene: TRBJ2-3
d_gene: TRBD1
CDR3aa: CSVVQGAHSTDTQYF
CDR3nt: TGCAGCGTTGTACAGGGGGCGCACAGCACAGATACGCAGTATTTT

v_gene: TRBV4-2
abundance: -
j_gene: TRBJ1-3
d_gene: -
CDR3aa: CASSQVTGLSGNTIYF
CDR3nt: TGTGCCAGCAGCCAAGTGACAGGCCTCTCTGGAAACACCATATATTTT

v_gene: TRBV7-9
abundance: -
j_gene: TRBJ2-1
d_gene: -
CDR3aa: CASSSPRDSYNEQFF
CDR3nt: TGTGCCAGCAGCTCGCCCCGGGACTCGTACAATGAGCAGTTCTTC

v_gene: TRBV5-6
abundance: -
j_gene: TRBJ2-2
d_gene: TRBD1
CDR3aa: CASRQHPTGYTGELFF
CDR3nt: TGTGCCAGCAGACAACACCCGACAGGGTACACCGGGGAGCTGTTTTTT

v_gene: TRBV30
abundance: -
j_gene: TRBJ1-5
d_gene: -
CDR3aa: CAWSGQGNQPQHF
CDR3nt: TGTGCCTGGAGTGGACAGGGCAATCAGCCCCAGCATTTT

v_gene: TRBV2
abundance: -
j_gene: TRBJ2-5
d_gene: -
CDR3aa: CASSIDWGIGETQYF
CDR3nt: TGTGCCAGCAGTATCGACTGGGGGATCGGGGAGACCCAGTACTTC

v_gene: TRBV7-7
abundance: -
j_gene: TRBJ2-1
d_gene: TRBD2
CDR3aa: CASSLDGGRSYNEQFF
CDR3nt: TGTGCCAGCAGCTTAGATGGCGGGAGGTCCTACAATGAGCAGTTCTTC